One and the same sample provided the 32 T cell receptor beta chains below, sequenced in a study of identical twins. TCRdb passed the 5' RACE reads through MiXCR, listing each CDR3 protein once. The top ten hold roughly 5.4% of the sample, which has 260,000 or so distinct CDR3 sequences, about 7.5% seen once. The sample was also linked to a second study, of yellow fever vaccine responses in identical twins.

The source material was CD8+ T cells sorted from blood. These receptors were obtained from a woman aged 18-29 years in good health.

The sample holds many counts of this clonotype. The rearrangement uses TRBV20-1 and TRBJ1-5; 9 positions match TRBD1. CDR3 length: 14 residues. Germline CDR1 reads DFQATT; CDR2 reads SNEGSKA (reference sequence). The junction had 2 bases not matched to a gene; V was cut back by 0 bases and J by 5 bases. The DNA of the CDR3 is TGCAGTGCTAGAGAGTGGGACAGGGATCAGCCCCAGCATTTT. Its translation is CSAREWDRDQPQHF.

The chain is built from TRBV15 and TRBJ2-5, with 8 positions matching TRBD2. Germline CDR1 is LNHNV and CDR2 is YYDKDF (reference sequence). V trimming: 6 bases; J trimming: 5 bases; junction bases outside the gene matches: 11. The CDR3 loop spans 15 amino acids. The CDR3 DNA is TGTGCCACCAGACCCACCGGGACTAGTGAGGAGACCCAGTACTTC. Translating gives CATRPTGTSEETQYF.

This clonotype has ten or more counts. V is TRBV4-1 and J is TRBJ2-1; no clear D gene. Germline V CDR1 and CDR2: MGHRA, YSYEKL. Trimming shortened V by 0 bases and J by 0 bases, and 12 bases separated the two germline ends. CDR3 length equals 17 residues. The CDR3 here is CASSQDHPVSSYNEQFF. DNA for the CDR3: TGCGCCAGCAGCCAAGATCACCCGGTGAGCTCCTACAATGAGCAGTTCTTC.

The table lists this clonotype with a few counts. The gene calls are TRBV24-1 and TRBJ2-7; D is possibly TRBD1 or TRBD2 (5 bases each). From germline, CDR1 is KGHDR and CDR2 SFDVKD. V was trimmed by 5 bases and J by 0 bases, leaving 13 bases between them. The CDR3 totals 15 residues. Here the CDR3 DNA reads TGTGCCACCAGTGGTCCGGGACCCGACTCCTACGAGCAGTACTTC. It yields the protein CATSGPGPDSYEQYF.

This chain connects TRBV27 to TRBJ2-7; TRBD2 is a possible D gene (6 bases). The CDR3 totals 15 residues. Germline V gene lookup returns CDR1 MNHEY and CDR2 SMNVEV (reference sequence). The V gene lost 4 bases and the J gene lost 0 bases, with 13 bases spanning the gap. DNA of the CDR3: TGTGCCAGCAGTTCGGCCGGGGGTAGCTCCTACGAGCAGTACTTC. It specifies CASSSAGGSSYEQYF.

Regarding this clonotype: Since no conserved phenylalanine or tryptophan closes the CDR3, a read error is the likely cause. The rearrangement uses TRBV7-9 and TRBJ2-1, with D uncertain. Germline lookup yields CDR1 SEHNR and CDR2 FQNEAQ (reference sequence). This CDR3 region has 13 residues. V shed 4 bases and J shed 3 bases, with 7 bases lying between them. The CDR3 sequence is CASSYDGYNEQFY. CDR3 DNA sequence: TGTGCCAGCAGCTATGACGGCTACAATGAGCAGTTCTAC.

This clonotype was found a few times. V is TRBV12-3 or TRBV12-4 and J is TRBJ2-2; no reliable D call. V gave up 3 bases and J gave up 6 bases, with 5 bases separating them. CDR3 size: 12 residues. For the CDR3, the DNA is TGTGCCAGCAGTTTTCTCCCCGGGGAGCTGTTTTTT. It encodes CASSFLPGELFF.

The chain has TRBV7-9 and TRBJ2-1, with 7 bases matching TRBD2. CDR1 and CDR2 (germline): SEHNR, FQNEAQ (reference sequence). Trimming took 5 bases from V and 0 from J; bases not matched to a gene: 7. The CDR3 runs 16 residues. The CDR3 nucleotides read TGTGCCAGCAGCCCGAGCGGGACCAGCTCCTACAATGAGCAGTTCTTC. This sequence encodes CASSPSGTSSYNEQFF.

V is TRBV27 and J is TRBJ2-6; D is possibly TRBD1 or TRBD2 (5 bases each). This CDR3 spans 12 amino acids. Per the germline V gene, CDR1 is MNHEY and CDR2 is SMNVEV (reference sequence). Deletions cut 3 bases from V and 14 bases from J, with 11 bases between. For the CDR3, the DNA is TGTGCCAGCAGTTTGTGGGGACGGTTCCTGACTTTC. Translated: CASSLWGRFLTF.

This clonotype was found a few times. The chain combines TRBV20-1 with TRBJ2-1; D may be TRBD2 (5 bases). The V gene lost 1 base and the J gene lost 3 bases, with 7 bases spanning the gap. In germline, CDR1 is DFQATT, CDR2 SNEGSKA (reference sequence). The CDR3 is made up of 13 amino acids. CDR3 DNA: TGCAGTGCTAGAGTAGCGCACTACAATGAGCAGTTCTTC. It codes for CSARVAHYNEQFF.

This clonotype has a handful of counts. This chain links TRBV10-3 with TRBJ2-5; 8 bases are shared with TRBD1. The length of the CDR3 is 18 residues. J gave up 7 bases and V 3 bases, and 19 bases lay outside the gene matches. From germline, CDR1 is ENHRY and CDR2 SYGVKD. The CDR3 loop is CAISDHRAGQDRTGTQYF. Written as DNA, the CDR3 is TGTGCCATCAGTGACCACAGGGCGGGACAGGACCGGACGGGGACCCAGTACTTC.

This clonotype was found many times. V and J are TRBV11-2 and TRBJ2-3; 7 nucleotides line up with TRBD2. This CDR3 has 15 amino acids. V shed 1 base, J shed 5 bases, and the junction held 6 bases outside the gene matches. Germline CDR1 and CDR2: SGHAT and FQNNGV. CDR3 residues: CASSLAGGDGDTQYF. CDR3 bases: TGTGCCAGCAGCTTAGCGGGGGGAGATGGAGATACGCAGTATTTT. The variable domain in full, completed from reference TRBV11-2 and TRBJ2-3, reads EAGVAQSPRYKIIEKRQSVAFWCNPISGHATLYWYQQILGQGPKLLIQFQNNGVVDDSQLPKDRFSAERLKGVDSTLKIQPAKLEDSAVYLCASSLAGGDGDTQYFGPGTRLTVL.

This clonotype was seen repeatedly, ten times or more. The germline gene is not matched at one end of the junction; a read error may be the cause. The chain uses TRBV5-1 and TRBJ1-5, with 7 bases that match TRBD1. CDR1 is SGHRS, CDR2 YFSETQ, per germline. This CDR3 comprises 14 residues. CDR3 sequence: CASSLGQGDQPQHF. CDR3 DNA: TGTGCCAGCAGTTTAGGCCAGGGGGATCAGCCCCAGCATTTT.

This clonotype occurred many times. The rearrangement uses TRBV3-1 and TRBJ2-2; D possibly corresponds to TRBD1 (5 bases). Germline V CDR1 and CDR2: LGHDT, YNNKEL (reference sequence). The CDR3 is made up of 13 amino acids. V was pared by 5 bases and J by 5 bases, with 9 bases between. The CDR3, as DNA: TGTGCCAGCAGCTATGACAGTACCGGGGAGCTGTTTTTT. It yields the protein CASSYDSTGELFF. The full variable domain, completed using reference TRBV3-1 and TRBJ2-2, is DTAVSQTPKYLVTQMGNDKSIKCEQNLGHDTMYWYKQDSKKFLKIMFSYNNKELIINETVPNRFSPKSPDKAHLNLHINSLELGDSAVYFCASSYDSTGELFFGEGSRLTVL.

This clonotype was detected only a few times. The chain links TRBV25-1 to TRBJ1-1; no reliable D call. The CDR3 runs to 13 residues. Germline V lookup: CDR1 MGHDK, CDR2 SYGVNS. The germline V and J ends were trimmed by 5 bases and 1 base, with 8 bases remaining between them. CDR3 bases: TGTGCCAGCAGTAATATCGAGAACACTGAAGCTTTCTTT. The encoded protein is CASSNIENTEAFF.

This clonotype was counted a single time. The rearrangement joins TRBV3-1 to TRBJ2-5; no definite D call. This CDR3 is 15 amino acids long. Germline V gene data show CDR1 as LGHDT and CDR2 as YNNKEL (reference sequence). V dropped 3 bases and J dropped 5 bases, with 16 bases sitting between them. In DNA form, the CDR3 reads TGTGCCAGCAGCCAGGACGGAACTGCGTCGGAGACCCAGTACTTC. This encodes CASSQDGTASETQYF.

This clonotype was seen ten or more times. The rearrangement links TRBV6-1 to TRBJ2-2; possible D gene TRBD2, 6 bases. The CDR3 has 15 amino acids. V lost 0 bases to trimming and J lost 6 bases, with 11 bases between them. CDR1 and CDR2 from the germline V gene are MNHNS and SASEGT. The CDR3 reads CASSEASGTSGELFF. The DNA for the CDR3 is TGTGCCAGCAGTGAAGCGTCGGGGACTTCCGGGGAGCTGTTTTTT.

This chain joins TRBV27 and TRBJ2-1; 10 nucleotides agree with TRBD2. The germline gives CDR1 MNHEY, CDR2 SMNVEV (reference sequence). The V gene end was trimmed by 8 bases and the J gene end by 4 bases; junction bases not matched to a gene: 2. The CDR3 covers 13 residues. The CDR3 DNA reads as TGTGCCAGCGGACTAGCGGAGTACAATGAGCAGTTCTTC. Its protein is CASGLAEYNEQFF.

This clonotype showed up just a few times. J is TRBJ2-1 and V is TRBV7-9, with a tentative D call TRBD2 (7 bases). The germline V gene encodes CDR1 SEHNR and CDR2 FQNEAQ (reference sequence). V was pared by 5 bases and J by 4 bases, with 21 bases between. The CDR3 has 17 amino acids. The chain's CDR3 is CASSPQKGGRGYNEQFF. In DNA form, the CDR3 reads TGTGCCAGCAGCCCCCAAAAGGGGGGGAGGGGTTACAATGAGCAGTTCTTC.

This clonotype was observed a handful of times. The chain has TRBV5-6 and TRBJ2-1; tentatively, D is TRBD1 (6 bases). Trimming cost V 4 bases and J 10 bases, with 12 bases left between them. Germline V gene lookup returns CDR1 SGHDT and CDR2 YYEEEE. This CDR3 comprises 12 residues. This chain's CDR3 is CASSPQGFEQFF. The CDR3 bases are TGTGCCAGCAGCCCCCAGGGGTTCGAGCAGTTCTTC. Full variable domain (rest looked up from reference TRBV5-6 and TRBJ2-1): DAGVTQSPTHLIKTRGQQVTLRCSPKSGHDTVSWYQQALGQGPQFIFQYYEEEERQRGNFPDRFSGHQFPNYSSELNVNALLLGDSALYLCASSPQGFEQFFGPGTRLTVL.

This rearrangement joins TRBV15 to TRBJ2-2; D is ambiguous. V lost 4 bases, J lost 3 bases, and 24 bases lay in between. The germline V gene has CDR1 LNHNV and CDR2 YYDKDF (reference sequence). The CDR3 covers 19 residues. CDR3 DNA sequence: TGTGCCACCAGCACCAGGCGGCCCCCACCGAAACGGGACACCGGGGAGCTGTTTTTT. Translating it yields CATSTRRPPPKRDTGELFF.

The gene calls are TRBV3-1 and TRBJ2-5, with 11 positions matching TRBD2. The V gene's germline CDR1 is LGHDT and CDR2 YNNKEL (reference sequence). CDR3 length: 18 residues. V lost 1 base and J lost 5; bases outside the gene matches: 12. DNA for the CDR3: TGTGCCAGCAGCCAAGCTCACGTTACTAGCGGGAGTAACGAGACCCAGTACTTC. It is translated as CASSQAHVTSGSNETQYF.

This clonotype has ten or more counts. CDR3 sequence: CASSQQGLYSPLHF. The CDR3, as DNA: TGTGCCAGCAGCCAACAGGGACTGTATTCACCCCTCCACTTT. The chain uses TRBV13 and TRBJ1-6; a possible D gene is TRBD1 (6 bases). CDR1 is PRHDT, CDR2 FYEKMQ, per germline (reference sequence). Trimming shortened V by 5 bases and J by 8 bases, and 13 bases separated the two germline ends. The CDR3 length is 14 residues.

J is TRBJ2-3 and V is TRBV2; D tentatively fits TRBD1 or TRBD2 (6 bases each). The length of the CDR3 is 14 residues. Trimming shortened V by 6 bases and J by 2 bases, and 12 bases separated the two germline ends. Looked up from germline, CDR1 is SNHLY and CDR2 is FYNNEI. The CDR3 reads CASRGGHTTDTQYF. The CDR3 DNA reads as TGTGCCAGCAGAGGGGGGCATACCACAGATACGCAGTATTTT.

This clonotype has more than one count but fewer than ten. The chain couples TRBV2 to TRBJ1-2, with a tentative D call TRBD1 (5 bases). Deletions cut 7 bases from V and 4 bases from J, with 13 bases between. The CDR3 has 13 residues. Germline V gene data show CDR1 as SNHLY and CDR2 as FYNNEI. The CDR3 region is CASNGIGAYGYTF. In DNA, the CDR3 is TGTGCCAGCAACGGTATTGGGGCCTATGGCTACACCTTC.

This clonotype was detected only a few times. The chain is built from TRBV12-3 or TRBV12-4 and TRBJ2-5; 7 nucleotides match TRBD2. The CDR3 sequence is 16 residues long. With 3 bases clipped from V and 2 bases from J, the junction kept 9 bases outside the gene matches. The DNA for the CDR3 is TGTGCCAGCAGTTTCGAGGGAGGGCCGGGTCAAGAGACCCAGTACTTC. Its translation: CASSFEGGPGQETQYF.

In its sample, this clonotype was seen many times. The rearrangement links TRBV12-3 or TRBV12-4 to TRBJ1-1, with D possibly being TRBD1 (5 bases). Trimming took off 7 bases at V and 9 bases at J, with 15 bases between the two ends. CDR3 length: 12 residues. The CDR3 nucleotides are TGTGCCAGCACGGAGGGGCGGATGAAAGCTTTCTTT. This encodes CASTEGRMKAFF.

This clonotype came up a few times. The chain carries TRBV7-9 and TRBJ2-1; D possibly corresponds to TRBD2 (6 bases). CDR1 is SEHNR, CDR2 FQNEAQ, per germline (reference sequence). The CDR3 spans 16 residues. Trimming cost V 4 bases and J 0 bases, with 13 bases left between them. This CDR3 reads CASSSIGGSSYNEQFF. The CDR3 DNA follows: TGTGCCAGCAGCTCAATCGGAGGGAGCTCCTACAATGAGCAGTTCTTC.

In its sample, this clonotype was seen a few times. This rearrangement joins TRBV29-1 to TRBJ2-1; D perhaps matches TRBD2 (6 bases). V dropped 1 base and J dropped 3 bases, with 16 bases sitting between them. Per the germline V gene, CDR1 is SQVTM and CDR2 is ANQGSEA. This CDR3 is 16 amino acids long. This CDR3 is CSVEGRGENGYNEQFF. CDR3 sequence (DNA): TGCAGCGTTGAAGGCCGCGGGGAGAATGGCTACAATGAGCAGTTCTTC.

The chain links TRBV4-1 to TRBJ2-2, with 14 bases matching TRBD2. The trim removed 2 bases at V and 5 bases at J, leaving 7 bases unmatched. CDR1 MGHRA and CDR2 YSYEKL come from the germline V gene. The CDR3 length is 18 residues. The CDR3 is CASSQLPGTSGSTGELFF. The CDR3, as DNA: TGCGCCAGCAGCCAATTACCCGGGACTAGCGGGAGTACCGGGGAGCTGTTTTTT.

This clonotype was seen a few times. The CDR3 spells CASSVAGTNNEQFF. CDR3 sequence (DNA): TGTGCCAGCAGCGTAGCGGGGACTAACAATGAGCAGTTCTTC. The chain combines TRBV9 with TRBJ2-1; 7 nucleotides line up with TRBD2. Germline-derived CDR1 and CDR2 are SGDLS and YYNGEE. Unmatched junction bases numbered 2, after V lost 0 bases and J lost 5 bases. The CDR3 has 14 amino acids.

The table lists this clonotype with many counts. The chain carries TRBV7-9 and TRBJ2-1; D gene unclear. V was clipped by 2 bases and J by 7 bases, with 6 bases between them. The CDR3 extends over 12 amino acids. The V gene's germline CDR1 is SEHNR and CDR2 FQNEAQ (reference sequence). The CDR3 region has the DNA TGTGCCAGCAGCTTAAAAGGGAATGAGCAGTTCTTC. This encodes CASSLKGNEQFF.